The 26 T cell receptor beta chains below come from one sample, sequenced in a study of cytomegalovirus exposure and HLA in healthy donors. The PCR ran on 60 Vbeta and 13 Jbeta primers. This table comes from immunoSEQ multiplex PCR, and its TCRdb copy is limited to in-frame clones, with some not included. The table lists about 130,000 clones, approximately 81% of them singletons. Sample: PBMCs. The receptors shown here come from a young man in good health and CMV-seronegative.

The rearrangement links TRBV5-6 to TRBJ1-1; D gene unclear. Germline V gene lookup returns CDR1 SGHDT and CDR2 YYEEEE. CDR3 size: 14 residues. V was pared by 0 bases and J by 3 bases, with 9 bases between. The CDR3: CASSLEPGYTEAFF. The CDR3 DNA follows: TGTGCCAGCAGCTTGGAGCCGGGATACACTGAAGCTTTCTTT.

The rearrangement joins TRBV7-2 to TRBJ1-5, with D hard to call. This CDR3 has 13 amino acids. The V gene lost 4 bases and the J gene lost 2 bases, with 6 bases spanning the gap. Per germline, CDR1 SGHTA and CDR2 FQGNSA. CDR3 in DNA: TGTGCCAGCAGCTGGGGAGGCAATCAGCCCCAGCATTTT. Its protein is CASSWGGNQPQHF.

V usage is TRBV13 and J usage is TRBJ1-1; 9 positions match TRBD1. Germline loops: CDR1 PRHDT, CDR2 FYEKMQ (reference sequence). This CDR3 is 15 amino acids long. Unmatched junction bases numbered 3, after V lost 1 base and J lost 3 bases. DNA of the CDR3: TGTGCCAGCAGCTTAGTCCGACAGGGGGACACTGAAGCTTTCTTT. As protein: CASSLVRQGDTEAFF.

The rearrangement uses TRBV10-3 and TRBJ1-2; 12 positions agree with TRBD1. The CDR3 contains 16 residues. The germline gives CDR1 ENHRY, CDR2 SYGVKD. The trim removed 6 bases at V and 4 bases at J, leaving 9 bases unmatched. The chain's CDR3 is CAIRGTGGEGRYGYTF. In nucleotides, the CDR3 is TGTGCCATCAGGGGGACAGGGGGCGAAGGGCGCTATGGCTACACCTTC.

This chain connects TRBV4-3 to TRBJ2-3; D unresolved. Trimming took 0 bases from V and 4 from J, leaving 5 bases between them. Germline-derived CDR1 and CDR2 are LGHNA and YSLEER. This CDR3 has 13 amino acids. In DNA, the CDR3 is TGCGCCAGCAGCCAAGATAAGCCAGATACGCAGTATTTT. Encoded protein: CASSQDKPDTQYF.

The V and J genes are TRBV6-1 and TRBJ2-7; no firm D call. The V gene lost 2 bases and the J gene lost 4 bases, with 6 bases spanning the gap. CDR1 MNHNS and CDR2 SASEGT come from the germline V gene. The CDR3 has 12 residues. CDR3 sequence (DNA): TGTGCCAGCAGTGAAATGAGATACGAGCAGTACTTC. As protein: CASSEMRYEQYF.

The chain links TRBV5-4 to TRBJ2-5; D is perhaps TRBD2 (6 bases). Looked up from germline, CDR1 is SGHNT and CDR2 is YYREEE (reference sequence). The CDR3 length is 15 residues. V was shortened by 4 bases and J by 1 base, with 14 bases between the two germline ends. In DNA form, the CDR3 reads TGTGCCAGCAGCGGGGGGTTGGGGCGCCAAGAGACCCAGTACTTC. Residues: CASSGGLGRQETQYF. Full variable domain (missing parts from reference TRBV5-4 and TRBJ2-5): ETGVTQSPTHLIKTRGQQVTLRCSSQSGHNTVSWYQQALGQGPQFIFQYYREEENGRGNFPPRFSGLQFPNYSSELNVNALELDDSALYLCASSGGLGRQETQYFGPGTRLLVL.

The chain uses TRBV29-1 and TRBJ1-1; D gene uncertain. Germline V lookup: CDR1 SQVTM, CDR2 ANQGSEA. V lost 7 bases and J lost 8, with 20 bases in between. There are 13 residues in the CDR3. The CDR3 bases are TGCAGCGCCCCTGACCCCGAGGGATTAGAAGCTTTCTTT. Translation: CSAPDPEGLEAFF.

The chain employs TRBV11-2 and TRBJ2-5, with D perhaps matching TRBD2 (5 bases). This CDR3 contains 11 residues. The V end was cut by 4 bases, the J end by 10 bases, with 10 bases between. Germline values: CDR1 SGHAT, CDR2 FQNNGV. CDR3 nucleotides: TGTGCCAGCAGCTCCCCCCGGGGCCAGTACTTC. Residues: CASSSPRGQYF.

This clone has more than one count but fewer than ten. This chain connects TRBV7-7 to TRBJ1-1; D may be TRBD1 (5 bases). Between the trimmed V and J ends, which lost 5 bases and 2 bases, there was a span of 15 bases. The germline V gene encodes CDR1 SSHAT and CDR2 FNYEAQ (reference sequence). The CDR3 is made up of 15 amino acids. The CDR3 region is CASSLLTDPNTEAFF. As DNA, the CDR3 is TGTGCCAGCAGCCTACTGACAGATCCTAACACTGAAGCTTTCTTT.

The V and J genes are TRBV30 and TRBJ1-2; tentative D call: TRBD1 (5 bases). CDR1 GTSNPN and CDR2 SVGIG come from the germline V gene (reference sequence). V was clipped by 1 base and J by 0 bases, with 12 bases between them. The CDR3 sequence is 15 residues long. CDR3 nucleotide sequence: TGTGCCTGGAGTGGGGGGGGGTTCGCTAACTATGGCTACACCTTC. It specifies CAWSGGGFANYGYTF.

CDR3: CAWSEGARSNQPQHF. CDR3 nucleotides: TGTGCCTGGAGTGAGGGGGCTAGGAGCAATCAGCCCCAGCATTTT. The V gene is TRBV30, the J gene TRBJ1-5, with 7 bases identical to TRBD1. V lost 1 base and J lost 1; bases outside the gene matches: 4. Germline V gene sequence: CDR1 GTSNPN, CDR2 SVGIG (reference sequence). CDR3 length equals 15 residues.

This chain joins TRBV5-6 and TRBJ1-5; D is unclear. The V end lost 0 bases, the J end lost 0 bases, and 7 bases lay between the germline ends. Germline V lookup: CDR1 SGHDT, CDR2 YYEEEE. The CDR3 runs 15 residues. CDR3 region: CASSLAGYSNQPQHF. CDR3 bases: TGTGCCAGCAGCTTGGCCGGGTATAGCAATCAGCCCCAGCATTTT. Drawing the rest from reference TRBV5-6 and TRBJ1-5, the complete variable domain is DAGVTQSPTHLIKTRGQQVTLRCSPKSGHDTVSWYQQALGQGPQFIFQYYEEEERQRGNFPDRFSGHQFPNYSSELNVNALLLGDSALYLCASSLAGYSNQPQHFGDGTRLSIL.

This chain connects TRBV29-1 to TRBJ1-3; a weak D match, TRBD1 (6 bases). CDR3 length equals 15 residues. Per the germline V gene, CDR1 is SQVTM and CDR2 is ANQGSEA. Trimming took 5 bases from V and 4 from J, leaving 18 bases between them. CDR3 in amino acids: CSVRSQGESGNTIYF. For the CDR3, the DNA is TGCAGCGTTCGTTCACAGGGAGAATCCGGAAACACCATATATTTT.

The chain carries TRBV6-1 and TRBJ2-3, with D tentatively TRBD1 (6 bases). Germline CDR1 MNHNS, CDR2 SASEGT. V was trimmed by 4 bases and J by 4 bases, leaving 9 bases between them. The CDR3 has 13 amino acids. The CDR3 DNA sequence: TGTGCCAGCAGTGGGGACACACCAGATACGCAGTATTTT. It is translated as CASSGDTPDTQYF.

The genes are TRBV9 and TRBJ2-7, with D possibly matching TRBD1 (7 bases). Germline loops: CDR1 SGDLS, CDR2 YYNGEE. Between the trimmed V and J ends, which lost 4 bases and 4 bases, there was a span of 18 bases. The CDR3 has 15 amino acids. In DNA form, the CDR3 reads TGTGCCAGCAGCTACGACAGGGCGGGACGGTACGAGCAGTACTTC. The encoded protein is CASSYDRAGRYEQYF.

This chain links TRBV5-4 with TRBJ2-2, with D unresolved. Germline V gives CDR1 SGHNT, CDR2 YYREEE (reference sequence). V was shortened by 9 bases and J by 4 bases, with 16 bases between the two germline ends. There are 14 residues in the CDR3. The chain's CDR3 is CAIPVKEFTGELFF. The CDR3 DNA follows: TGTGCCATCCCGGTGAAAGAATTCACCGGGGAGCTGTTTTTT.

The CDR3 bases are TGTGCCAGCAGACAGCACCCTAAATCAGGGGGCGAGGAGGCAGATACGCAGTATTTT. Translating gives CASRQHPKSGGEEADTQYF. This sequence joins TRBV27 and TRBJ2-3; TRBD1 matches 8 bases. Per the germline V gene, CDR1 is MNHEY and CDR2 is SMNVEV (reference sequence). This CDR3 region has 19 residues. With 6 bases clipped from V and 4 bases from J, the junction kept 21 bases outside the gene matches.

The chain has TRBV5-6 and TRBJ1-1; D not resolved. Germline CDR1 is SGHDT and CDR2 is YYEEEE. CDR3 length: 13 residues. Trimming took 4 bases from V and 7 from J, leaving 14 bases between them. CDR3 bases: TGTGCCAGCAGCGTCGGTACTGGTTGTGAAGCTTTCTTT. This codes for CASSVGTGCEAFF.

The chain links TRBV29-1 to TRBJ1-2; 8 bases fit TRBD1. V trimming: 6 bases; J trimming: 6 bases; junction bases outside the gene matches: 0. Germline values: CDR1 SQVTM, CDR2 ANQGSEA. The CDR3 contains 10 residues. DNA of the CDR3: TGCAGCGTGGACAGGGATGGCTACACCTTC. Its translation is CSVDRDGYTF.

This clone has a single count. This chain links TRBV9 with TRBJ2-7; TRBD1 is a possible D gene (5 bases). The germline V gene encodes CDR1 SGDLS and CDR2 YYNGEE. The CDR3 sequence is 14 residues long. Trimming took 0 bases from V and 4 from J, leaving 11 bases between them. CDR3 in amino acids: CASSVGQIPYEQYF. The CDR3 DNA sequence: TGTGCCAGCAGCGTAGGACAGATCCCTTACGAGCAGTACTTC.

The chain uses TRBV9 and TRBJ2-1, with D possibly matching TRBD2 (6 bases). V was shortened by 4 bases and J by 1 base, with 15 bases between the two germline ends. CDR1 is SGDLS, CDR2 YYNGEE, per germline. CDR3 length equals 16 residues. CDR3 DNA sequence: TGTGCCAGCAGCCCTAAGGCTGGGGGGTCCTACAATGAGCAGTTCTTC. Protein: CASSPKAGGSYNEQFF. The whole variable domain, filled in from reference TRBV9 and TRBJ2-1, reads DSGVTQTPKHLITATGQRVTLRCSPRSGDLSVYWYQQSLDQGLQFLIQYYNGEERAKGNILERFSAQQFPDLHSELNLSSLELGDSALYFCASSPKAGGSYNEQFFGPGTRLTVL.

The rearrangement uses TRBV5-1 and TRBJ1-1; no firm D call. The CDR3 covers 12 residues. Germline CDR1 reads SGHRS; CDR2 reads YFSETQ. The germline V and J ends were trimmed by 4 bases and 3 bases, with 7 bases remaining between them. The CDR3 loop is CASSRRDTEAFF. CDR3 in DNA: TGCGCCAGCAGCCGACGGGACACTGAAGCTTTCTTT.

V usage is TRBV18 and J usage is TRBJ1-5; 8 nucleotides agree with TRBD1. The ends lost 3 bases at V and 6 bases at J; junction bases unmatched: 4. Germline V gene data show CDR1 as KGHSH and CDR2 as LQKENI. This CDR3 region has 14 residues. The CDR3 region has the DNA TGTGCCAGCTCACCCCCGGGACAGGCTCAGCCCCAGCATTTT. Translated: CASSPPGQAQPQHF.

CDR3 DNA: TGCGCCAGCAGCCAAGAATCAGGGTGGAGAAATGAAAAACTGTTTTTT. Translated: CASSQESGWRNEKLFF. The chain uses TRBV4-3 and TRBJ1-4; a weak D match, TRBD1 (5 bases). This CDR3 is 16 amino acids long. From germline, CDR1 is LGHNA and CDR2 YSLEER. V was trimmed by 0 bases and J by 5 bases, leaving 13 bases between them.

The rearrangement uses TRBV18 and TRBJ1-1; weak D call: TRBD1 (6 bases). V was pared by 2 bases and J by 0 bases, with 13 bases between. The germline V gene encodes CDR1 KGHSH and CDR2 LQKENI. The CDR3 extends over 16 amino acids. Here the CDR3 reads CASSPGGWDMNTEAFF. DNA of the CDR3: TGTGCCAGCTCACCAGGGGGCTGGGACATGAACACTGAAGCTTTCTTT.